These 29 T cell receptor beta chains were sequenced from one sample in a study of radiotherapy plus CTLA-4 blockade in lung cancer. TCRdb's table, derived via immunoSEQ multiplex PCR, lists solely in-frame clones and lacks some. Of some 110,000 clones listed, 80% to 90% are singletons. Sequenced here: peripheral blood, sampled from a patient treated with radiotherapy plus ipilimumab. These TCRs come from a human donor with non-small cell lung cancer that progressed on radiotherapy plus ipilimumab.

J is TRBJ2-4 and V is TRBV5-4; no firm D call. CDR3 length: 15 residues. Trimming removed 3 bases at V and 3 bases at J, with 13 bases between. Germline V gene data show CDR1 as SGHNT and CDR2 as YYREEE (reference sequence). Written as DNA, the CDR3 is TGTGCCAGCAGCTCGTCACAGCTCGACAAAAACATTCAGTACTTC. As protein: CASSSSQLDKNIQYF.

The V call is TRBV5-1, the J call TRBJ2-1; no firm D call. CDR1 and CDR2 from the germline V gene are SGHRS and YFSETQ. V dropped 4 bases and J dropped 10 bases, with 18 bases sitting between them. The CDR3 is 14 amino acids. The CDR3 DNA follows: TGCGCCAGCAGCCAAGAGACCACTGCCTGGGAGCAGTTCTTC. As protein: CASSQETTAWEQFF.

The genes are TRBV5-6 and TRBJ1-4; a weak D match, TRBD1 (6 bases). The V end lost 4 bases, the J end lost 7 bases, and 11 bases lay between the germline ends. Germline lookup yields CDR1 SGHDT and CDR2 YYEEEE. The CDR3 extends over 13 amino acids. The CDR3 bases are TGTGCCAGCAGCCGGGACAATTCTGAAAAACTGTTTTTT. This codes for CASSRDNSEKLFF.

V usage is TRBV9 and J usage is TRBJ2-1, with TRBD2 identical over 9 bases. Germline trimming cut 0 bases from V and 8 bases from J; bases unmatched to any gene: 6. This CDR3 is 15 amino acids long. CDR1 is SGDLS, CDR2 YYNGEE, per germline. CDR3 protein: CASSVVAGGLHEQFF. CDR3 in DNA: TGTGCCAGCAGCGTAGTGGCGGGAGGGTTGCATGAGCAGTTCTTC.

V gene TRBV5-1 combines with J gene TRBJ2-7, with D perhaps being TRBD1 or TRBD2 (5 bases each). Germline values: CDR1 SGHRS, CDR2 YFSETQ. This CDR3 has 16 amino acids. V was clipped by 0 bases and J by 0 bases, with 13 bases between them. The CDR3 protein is CASSLDGGQSSYEQYF. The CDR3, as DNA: TGCGCCAGCAGCTTGGATGGGGGTCAGAGCTCCTACGAGCAGTACTTC.

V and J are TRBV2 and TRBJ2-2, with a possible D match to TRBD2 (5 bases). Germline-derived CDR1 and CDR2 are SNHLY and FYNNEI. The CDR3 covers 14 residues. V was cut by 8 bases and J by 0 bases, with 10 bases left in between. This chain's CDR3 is CASLRTPNTGELFF. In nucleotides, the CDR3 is TGTGCCAGCCTGAGGACTCCGAACACCGGGGAGCTGTTTTTT.

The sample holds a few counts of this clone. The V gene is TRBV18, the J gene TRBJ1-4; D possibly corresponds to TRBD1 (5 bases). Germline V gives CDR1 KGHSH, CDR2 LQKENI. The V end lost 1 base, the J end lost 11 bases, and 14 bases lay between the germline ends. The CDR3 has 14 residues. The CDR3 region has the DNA TGTGCCAGCTCACCACGGACCTTCGAGGGGAAACTGTTTTTT. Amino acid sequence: CASSPRTFEGKLFF.

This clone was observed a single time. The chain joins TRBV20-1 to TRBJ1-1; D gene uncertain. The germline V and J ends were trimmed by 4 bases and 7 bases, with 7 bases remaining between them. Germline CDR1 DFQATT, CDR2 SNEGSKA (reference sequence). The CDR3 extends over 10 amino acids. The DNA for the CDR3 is TGCAGTGCTATGCGACTTGAAGCTTTCTTT. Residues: CSAMRLEAFF.

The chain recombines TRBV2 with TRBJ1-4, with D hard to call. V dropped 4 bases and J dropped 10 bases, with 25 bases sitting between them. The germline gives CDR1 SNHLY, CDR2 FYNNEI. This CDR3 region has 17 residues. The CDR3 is CASSVSDAITGGGKLFF. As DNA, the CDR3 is TGTGCCAGCAGTGTATCGGACGCCATTACCGGAGGCGGAAAACTGTTTTTT.

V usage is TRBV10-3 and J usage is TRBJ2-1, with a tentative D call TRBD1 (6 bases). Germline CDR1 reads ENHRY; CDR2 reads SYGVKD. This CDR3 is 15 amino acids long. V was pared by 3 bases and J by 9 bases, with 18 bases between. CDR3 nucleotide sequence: TGTGCCATCAGTGAAGGGACAAAGGCCAGGAGTGAGCAGTTCTTC. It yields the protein CAISEGTKARSEQFF.

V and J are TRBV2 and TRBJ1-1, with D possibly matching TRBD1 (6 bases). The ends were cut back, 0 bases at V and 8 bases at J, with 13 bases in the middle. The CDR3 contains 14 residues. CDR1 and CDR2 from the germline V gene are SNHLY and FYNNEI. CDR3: CASSEASRRGEAFF. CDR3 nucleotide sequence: TGTGCCAGCAGTGAAGCCTCACGCAGGGGAGAAGCTTTCTTT.

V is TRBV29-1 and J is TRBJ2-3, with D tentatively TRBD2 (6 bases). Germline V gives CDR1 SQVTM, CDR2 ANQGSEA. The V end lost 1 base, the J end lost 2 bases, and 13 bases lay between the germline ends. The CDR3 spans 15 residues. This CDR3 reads CSVEGQEGHTDTQYF. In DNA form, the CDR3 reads TGCAGCGTTGAAGGTCAGGAGGGCCACACAGATACGCAGTATTTT.

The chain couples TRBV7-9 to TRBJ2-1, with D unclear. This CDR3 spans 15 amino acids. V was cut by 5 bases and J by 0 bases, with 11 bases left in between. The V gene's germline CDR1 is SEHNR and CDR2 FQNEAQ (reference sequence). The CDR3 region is CASSQTGLSYNEQFF. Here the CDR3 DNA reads TGTGCCAGCAGCCAAACGGGTCTCTCCTACAATGAGCAGTTCTTC.

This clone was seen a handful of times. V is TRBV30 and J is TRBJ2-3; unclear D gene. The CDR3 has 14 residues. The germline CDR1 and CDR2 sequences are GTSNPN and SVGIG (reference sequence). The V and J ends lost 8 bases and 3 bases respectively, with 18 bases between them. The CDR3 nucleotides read TGTGCCCTTAACCATCCGGGTCGTACAGATACGCAGTATTTT. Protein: CALNHPGRTDTQYF.

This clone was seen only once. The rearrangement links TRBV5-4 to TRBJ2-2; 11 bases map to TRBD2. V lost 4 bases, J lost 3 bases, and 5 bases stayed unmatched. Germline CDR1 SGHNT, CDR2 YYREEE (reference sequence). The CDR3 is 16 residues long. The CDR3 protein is CASSATSGIDTGELFF. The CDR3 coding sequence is TGTGCCAGCAGCGCGACTAGCGGGATTGACACCGGGGAGCTGTTTTTT. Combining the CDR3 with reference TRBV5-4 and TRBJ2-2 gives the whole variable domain ETGVTQSPTHLIKTRGQQVTLRCSSQSGHNTVSWYQQALGQGPQFIFQYYREEENGRGNFPPRFSGLQFPNYSSELNVNALELDDSALYLCASSATSGIDTGELFFGEGSRLTVL.

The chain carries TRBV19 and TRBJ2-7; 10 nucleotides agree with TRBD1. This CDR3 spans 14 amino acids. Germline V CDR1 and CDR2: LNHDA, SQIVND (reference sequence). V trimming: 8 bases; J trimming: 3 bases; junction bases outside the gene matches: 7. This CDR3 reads CASGNRDRGYEQYF. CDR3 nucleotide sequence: TGTGCCAGTGGAAACCGGGACAGGGGCTACGAGCAGTACTTC.

CDR3 sequence reads: CASSDLAEETQYF. In DNA form, the CDR3 reads TGTGCCAGCAGCGACCTAGCGGAAGAGACCCAGTACTTC. The chain is built from TRBV9 and TRBJ2-5, with TRBD2 identical over 7 bases. Germline assignment: CDR1 SGDLS and CDR2 YYNGEE. The V and J ends lost 3 bases and 3 bases, in that order; junction bases with no gene match: 2. This CDR3 contains 13 residues.

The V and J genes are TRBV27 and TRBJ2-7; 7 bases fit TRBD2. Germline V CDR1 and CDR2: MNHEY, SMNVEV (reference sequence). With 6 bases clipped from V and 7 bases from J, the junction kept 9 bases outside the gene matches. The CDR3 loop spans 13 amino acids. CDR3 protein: CASSPSGFGEQYF. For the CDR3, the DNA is TGTGCCAGCAGCCCTAGCGGTTTTGGGGAGCAGTACTTC.

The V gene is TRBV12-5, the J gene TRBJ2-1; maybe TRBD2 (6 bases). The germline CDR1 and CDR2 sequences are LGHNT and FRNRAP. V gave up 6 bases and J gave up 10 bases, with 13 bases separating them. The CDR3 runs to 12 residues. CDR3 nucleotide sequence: TGTGCTAGTGGGAGGAGGGTCGTGGAGCAGTTCTTC. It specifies CASGRRVVEQFF.

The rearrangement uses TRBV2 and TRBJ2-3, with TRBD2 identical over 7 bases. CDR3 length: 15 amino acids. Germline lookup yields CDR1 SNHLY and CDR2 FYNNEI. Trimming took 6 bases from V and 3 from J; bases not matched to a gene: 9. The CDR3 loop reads CASRLRLAGTDTQYF. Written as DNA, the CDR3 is TGTGCCAGCAGGCTGAGACTAGCTGGTACAGATACGCAGTATTTT.

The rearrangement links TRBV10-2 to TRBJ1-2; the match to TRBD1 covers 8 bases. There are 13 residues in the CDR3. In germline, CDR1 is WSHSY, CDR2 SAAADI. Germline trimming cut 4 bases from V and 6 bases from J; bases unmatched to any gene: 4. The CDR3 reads CASSGQGFNGYTF. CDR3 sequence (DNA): TGCGCCAGCAGTGGACAGGGGTTCAATGGCTACACCTTC.

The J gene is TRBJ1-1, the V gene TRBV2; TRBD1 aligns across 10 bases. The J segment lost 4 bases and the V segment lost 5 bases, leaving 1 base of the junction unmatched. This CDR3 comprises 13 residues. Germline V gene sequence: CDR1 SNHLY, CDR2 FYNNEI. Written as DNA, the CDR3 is TGTGCCAGCAGTCGGACAGGGGGCACTGAAGCTTTCTTT. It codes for CASSRTGGTEAFF.

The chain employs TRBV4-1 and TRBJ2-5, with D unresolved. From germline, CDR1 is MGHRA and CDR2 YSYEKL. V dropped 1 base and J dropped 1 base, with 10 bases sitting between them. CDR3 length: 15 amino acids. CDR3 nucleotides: TGCGCCAGCAGCCAAGTCGGGTTAATCCAAGAGACCCAGTACTTC. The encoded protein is CASSQVGLIQETQYF.

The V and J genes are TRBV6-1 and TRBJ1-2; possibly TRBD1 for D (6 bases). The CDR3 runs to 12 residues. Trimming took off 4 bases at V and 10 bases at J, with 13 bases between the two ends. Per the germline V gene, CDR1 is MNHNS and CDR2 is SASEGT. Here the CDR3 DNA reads TGTGCCAGCAGTGGGGCCTGGGGGGCCTACACCTTC. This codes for CASSGAWGAYTF.

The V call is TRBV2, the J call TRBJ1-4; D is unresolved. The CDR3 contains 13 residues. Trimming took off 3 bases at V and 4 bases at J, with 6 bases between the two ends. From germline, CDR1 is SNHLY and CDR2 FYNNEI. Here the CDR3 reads CASSDSSNEKLFF. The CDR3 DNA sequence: TGTGCCAGCAGTGACAGCAGTAATGAAAAACTGTTTTTT.

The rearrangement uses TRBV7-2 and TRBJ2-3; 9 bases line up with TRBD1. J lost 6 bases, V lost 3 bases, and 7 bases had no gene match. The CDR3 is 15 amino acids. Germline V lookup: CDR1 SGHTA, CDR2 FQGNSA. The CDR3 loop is CASSFGTGIGDTQYF. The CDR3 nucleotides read TGTGCCAGCAGCTTCGGGACAGGGATCGGGGATACGCAGTATTTT.

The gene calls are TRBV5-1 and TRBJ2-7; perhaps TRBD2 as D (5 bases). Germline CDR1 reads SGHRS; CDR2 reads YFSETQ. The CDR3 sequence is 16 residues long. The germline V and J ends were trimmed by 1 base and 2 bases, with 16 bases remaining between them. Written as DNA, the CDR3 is TGCGCCAGCAGCTTGCCCCCTCGCGGGTCAACCTACGAGCAGTACTTC. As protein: CASSLPPRGSTYEQYF.

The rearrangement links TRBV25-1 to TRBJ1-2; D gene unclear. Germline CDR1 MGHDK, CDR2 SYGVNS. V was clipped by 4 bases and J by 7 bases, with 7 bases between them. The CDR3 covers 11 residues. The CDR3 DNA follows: TGTGCCAGCAGTGTCCCGAGTGGCTACACCTTC. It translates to CASSVPSGYTF.

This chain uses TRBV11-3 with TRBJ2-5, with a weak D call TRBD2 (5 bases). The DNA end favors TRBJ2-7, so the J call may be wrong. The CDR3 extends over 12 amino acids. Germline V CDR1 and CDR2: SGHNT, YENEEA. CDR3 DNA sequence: TGTGCCAGCAGCCCCTCCGGGGACGAGCAGTACTTC. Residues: CASSPSGDEQYF.